The source of this T cell receptor beta chain is a study of cytomegalovirus exposure and HLA in healthy donors. PCR employed 60 Vbeta and 13 Jbeta primers. Authors' data handling: A follow-up analysis tallied tens of millions of unique TCR beta chains, 8.5 million to 14 million shared. Clones were sequenced by immunoSEQ multiplex PCR, and TCRdb holds only the in-frame ones, with some missing. The DNA was the basis for D and trimming; V, J and clone size are from that table. Here the sample spans more than 90,000 clones, 65% to 85% being singletons. This CDR3 has 13 amino acids. Germline CDR1 reads SNHLY; CDR2 reads FYNNEI. Trimming removed 6 bases from V and 13 bases from J; junction bases left unmatched: 8.

This sequence was found in a man aged 50-60 years in good health and CMV-seropositive. V is TRBV2 and J is TRBJ2-2; TRBD1 agrees at 10 bases. Sequencing input: PBMCs. CDR3 DNA sequence: TGTGCCAGCAGCGACAGGGGGCCCGTCGCGCTGTTTTTT. Protein product: CASSDRGPVALFF.